This entry lists 5 T cell receptor beta chains sequenced from one sample in a study of T cell changes during pregnancy in multiple sclerosis. Generated by immunoSEQ multiplex PCR, the TCRdb table keeps only in-frame clones and is missing some. In the table there are under 75,000 clones, approximately 92% of which are singletons. This specimen consisted of peripheral blood, obtained in the first trimester of pregnancy. The source is a female donor with multiple sclerosis, enrolled in a pregnancy study.

This chain joins TRBV19 and TRBJ1-1; 8 bases agree with TRBD1. This CDR3 is 15 amino acids long. The V gene's germline CDR1 is LNHDA and CDR2 SQIVND (reference sequence). J was trimmed by 0 bases and V by 5 bases; bases with no gene match: 5. CDR3 loop: CASSLGQALNTEAFF. CDR3 coding DNA: TGTGCCAGTAGTTTGGGACAGGCGTTGAACACTGAAGCTTTCTTT.

This clone was recorded only once. The V and J genes are TRBV7-2 and TRBJ2-1; perhaps TRBD1 as D (5 bases). Trimming pared 5 bases from V and 0 bases from J, leaving 20 bases between. The CDR3 is 18 residues long. CDR1 and CDR2 (germline): SGHTA, FQGNSA. The CDR3 DNA is TGTGCCAGCAGCCCCATCCGGACAATGCTAGGCTCCTACAATGAGCAGTTCTTC. It is translated as CASSPIRTMLGSYNEQFF.

This chain joins TRBV6-5 and TRBJ1-4; 8 positions match TRBD1. Trimming removed 6 bases from V and 8 bases from J; junction bases left unmatched: 8. The germline V gene encodes CDR1 MNHEY and CDR2 SVGAGI. The CDR3 is made up of 14 amino acids. Here the CDR3 reads CASRTDRVGEKLFF. The CDR3 DNA reads as TGTGCCAGCAGAACGGACAGGGTTGGAGAAAAACTGTTTTTT.

The rearrangement uses TRBV6-1 and TRBJ2-5; 8 nucleotides agree with TRBD1. This CDR3 spans 13 amino acids. V was clipped by 8 bases and J by 5 bases; unmatched bases: 7. The germline V gene has CDR1 MNHNS and CDR2 SASEGT. The CDR3 sequence: CASGRQGKETQYF. The CDR3 DNA reads TGTGCCAGCGGGAGACAGGGGAAGGAGACCCAGTACTTC.

The chain joins TRBV29-1 to TRBJ1-2; no reliable D call. The CDR3 length is 11 residues. The germline CDR1 and CDR2 sequences are SQVTM and ANQGSEA. The V gene lost 4 bases and the J gene lost 0 bases, with 3 bases spanning the gap. Here the CDR3 reads CSVAANYGYTF. In DNA, the CDR3 is TGCAGCGTTGCCGCTAACTATGGCTACACCTTC.